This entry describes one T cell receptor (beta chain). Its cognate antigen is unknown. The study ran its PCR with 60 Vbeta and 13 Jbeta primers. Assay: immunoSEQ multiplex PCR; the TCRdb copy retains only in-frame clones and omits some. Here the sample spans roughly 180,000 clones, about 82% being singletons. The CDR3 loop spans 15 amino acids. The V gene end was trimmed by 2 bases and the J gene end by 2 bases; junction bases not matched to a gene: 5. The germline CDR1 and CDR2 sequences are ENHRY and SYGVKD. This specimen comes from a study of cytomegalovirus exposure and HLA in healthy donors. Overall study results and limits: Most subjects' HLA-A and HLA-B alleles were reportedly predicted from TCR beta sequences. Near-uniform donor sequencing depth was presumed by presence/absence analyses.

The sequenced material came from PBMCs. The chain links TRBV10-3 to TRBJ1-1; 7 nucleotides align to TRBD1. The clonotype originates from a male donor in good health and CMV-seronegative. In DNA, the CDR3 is TGTGCCATCAGTGAGAGGGACAGCGGCAACACTGAAGCTTTCTTT. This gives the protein CAISERDSGNTEAFF.